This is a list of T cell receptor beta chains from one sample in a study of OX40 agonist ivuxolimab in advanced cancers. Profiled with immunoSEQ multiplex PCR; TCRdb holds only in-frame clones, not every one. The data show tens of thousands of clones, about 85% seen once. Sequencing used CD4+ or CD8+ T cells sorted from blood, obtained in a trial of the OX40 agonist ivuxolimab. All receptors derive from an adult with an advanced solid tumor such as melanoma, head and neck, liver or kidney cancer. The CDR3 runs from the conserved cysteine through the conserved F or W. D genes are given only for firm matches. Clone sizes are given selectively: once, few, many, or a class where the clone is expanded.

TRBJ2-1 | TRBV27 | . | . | TGTGCCAGCTCCGGGGGACTGGACTACAATGAGCAGTTCTTC | CASSGGLDYNEQFF
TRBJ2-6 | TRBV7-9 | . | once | TGTGCCGACAATCAGGGGTCCGGGGCCAACGTCCTGACTTTC | CADNQGSGANVLTF
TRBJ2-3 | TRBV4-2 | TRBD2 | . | TGTGCCAGCAGTCACAACGAGGGACTAGAAGATACGCAGTATTTT | CASSHNEGLEDTQYF
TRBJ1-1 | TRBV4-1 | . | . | TGCGCCAGCAGTCCGGGGACACCGAACACTGAAGCTTTCTTT | CASSPGTPNTEAFF
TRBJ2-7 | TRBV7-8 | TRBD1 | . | TGTGCCAGCAGCTTAGGGGGGACAGGTGCGTCCGAGCAGTACTTC | CASSLGGTGASEQYF
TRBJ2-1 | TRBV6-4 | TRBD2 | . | TGTGCCAGCAGTCAAAGACTAGCGGGAGAGAATGAGCAGTTCTTC | CASSQRLAGENEQFF
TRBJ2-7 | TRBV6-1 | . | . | TGTGCCAGCTGTTCCGGGCTGGCATACGAGCAGTACTTC | CASCSGLAYEQYF
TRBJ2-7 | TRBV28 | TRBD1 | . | TGTGCCAGCACCTCAGGGACAGGGGGGGTCCACGAGCAGTACTTC | CASTSGTGGVHEQYF
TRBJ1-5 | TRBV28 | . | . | TGTGCCAGCAGTCCACTGGACAGTCATAATCAGCCCCAGCATTTT | CASSPLDSHNQPQHF
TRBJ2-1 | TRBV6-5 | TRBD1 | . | TGTGCCAGCAGTCAAGGGACAGCTGAGCAGTTCTTC | CASSQGTAEQFF
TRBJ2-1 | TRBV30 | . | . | TGTGCCTGGAGGTGGGGAGGCTCCTACAATGAGCAGTTCTTC | CAWRWGGSYNEQFF
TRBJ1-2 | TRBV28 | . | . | TGTGCCAGCATCCAAAACTGGGGGAGTTTTTCCTATGGCTACACCTTC | CASIQNWGSFSYGYTF
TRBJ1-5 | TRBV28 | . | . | TGTGCCAGCTGGACTGGCAATCAGCCCCAGCATTTT | CASWTGNQPQHF
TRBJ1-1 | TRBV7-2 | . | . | TGTGCCAGCAGCTTTAGCGCTAACACTGAAGCTTTCTTT | CASSFSANTEAFF
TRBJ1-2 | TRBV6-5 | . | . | TGTGCCAGCAGTTACTCAAAGGCCGGAGGCTACACCTTC | CASSYSKAGGYTF
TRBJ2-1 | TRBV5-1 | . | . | TGCGCCAGCAGCTTGTTAGACGGCCTAAGGGTTGATGAGCAGTTCTTC | CASSLLDGLRVDEQFF
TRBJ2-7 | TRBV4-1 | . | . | TGCGCCAGCAGCCAAGATACACGGGAGATCCCCTACGAGCAGTACTTC | CASSQDTREIPYEQYF
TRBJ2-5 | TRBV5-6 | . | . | TGTGCCAGCAGCGACAATATTGGCCCAGAGACCCAGTACTTC | CASSDNIGPETQYF
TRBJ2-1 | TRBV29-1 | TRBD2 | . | TGCAGCGTTGAGGAAAGGGGACTAGCGGGACCGTGGAGTGTCTTC | CSVEERGLAGPWSVF
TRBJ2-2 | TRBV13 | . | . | TGTGCCAGCAGCTTAGGCCTACGCCATGGGGAGCTGTTTTTT | CASSLGLRHGELFF
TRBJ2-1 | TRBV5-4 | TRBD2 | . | TGTGCCAGCAGCTTGGTGGGGGGGTCCTACAATGAGCAGTTCTTC | CASSLVGGSYNEQFF
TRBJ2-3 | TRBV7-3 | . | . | TGTGCCAGCAGCTCCCGTATGACCGAAGATACGCAGTATTTT | CASSSRMTEDTQYF
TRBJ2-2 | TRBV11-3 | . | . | TGTGCCAGCAGCCCGGGTAGGACCGGGGAGCTGTTTTTT | CASSPGRTGELFF
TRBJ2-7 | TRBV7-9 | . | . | TGTGCCAGCTCCCCATCTCTCACCTACGAGCAGTACTTC | CASSPSLTYEQYF
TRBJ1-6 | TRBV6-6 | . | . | TGTGCCAGCAGTTACGACCCAGAGGGTAATTCACCCCTCCACTTT | CASSYDPEGNSPLHF
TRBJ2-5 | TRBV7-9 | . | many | TGTGCCAGCAGCTTAGAACAGGGCGGAGAGACCCAGTACTTC | CASSLEQGGETQYF
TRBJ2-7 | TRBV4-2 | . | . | TGTGCCAGCAGCCAAGATCTAGAAAGGGGATTCTACGAGCAGTACTTC | CASSQDLERGFYEQYF
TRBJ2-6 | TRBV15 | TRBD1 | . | TGTGCCACCTCTCCAGGGGGCGCTGGGGCCAACGTCCTGACTTTC | CATSPGGAGANVLTF
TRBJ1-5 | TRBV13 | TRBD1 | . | TGTGCCAGCAGCTTAGAACAGGGGCGACTAGGGAGCAATCAGCCCCAGCATTTT | CASSLEQGRLGSNQPQHF
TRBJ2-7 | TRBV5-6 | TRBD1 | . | TGTGCCAGCAGCCCCGGGACAGGGGCCGCGGCGGCCCCCTACGAGCAGTACTTC | CASSPGTGAAAAPYEQYF
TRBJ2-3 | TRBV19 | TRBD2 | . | TGTGCCAGTAGTTTCCGAGCGGGAGTTGGGACAGATACGCAGTATTTT | CASSFRAGVGTDTQYF
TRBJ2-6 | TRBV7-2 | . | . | TGTGCCAGCAGCTTAGCCTATGGGGCCAACGTCCTGACTTTC | CASSLAYGANVLTF
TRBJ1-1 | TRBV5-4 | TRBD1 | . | TGTGCCAGCACCCGGGACAGGTTGAACACTGAAGCTTTCTTT | CASTRDRLNTEAFF
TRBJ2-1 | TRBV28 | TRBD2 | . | TGTGCCAGCAGCGCAGTACTGGTAGCGGGAACCAGGGGTGAGCAGTTCTTC | CASSAVLVAGTRGEQFF
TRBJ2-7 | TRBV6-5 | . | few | TGTGCCAGCTCCGAGGCGAGGGCCGGCTACGAGCAGTACTTC | CASSEARAGYEQYF
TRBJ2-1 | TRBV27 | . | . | TGTGCCAGCAGTTTAAGTCAGGGGGAGGGTGAGCAGTTCTTC | CASSLSQGEGEQFF
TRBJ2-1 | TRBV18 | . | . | TGTGCCAGCTCCCGAAACACATTGGACACGAGCTCCTACAATGAGCAGTTCTTC | CASSRNTLDTSSYNEQFF
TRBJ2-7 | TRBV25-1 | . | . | TGTGCCAGCAGTCCGGGACACCTCTACGAGCAGTACTTC | CASSPGHLYEQYF
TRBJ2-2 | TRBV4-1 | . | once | TGCGCCAGCAGCCCTCTGGGGTCAATCACCGGGGAGCTGTTTTTT | CASSPLGSITGELFF